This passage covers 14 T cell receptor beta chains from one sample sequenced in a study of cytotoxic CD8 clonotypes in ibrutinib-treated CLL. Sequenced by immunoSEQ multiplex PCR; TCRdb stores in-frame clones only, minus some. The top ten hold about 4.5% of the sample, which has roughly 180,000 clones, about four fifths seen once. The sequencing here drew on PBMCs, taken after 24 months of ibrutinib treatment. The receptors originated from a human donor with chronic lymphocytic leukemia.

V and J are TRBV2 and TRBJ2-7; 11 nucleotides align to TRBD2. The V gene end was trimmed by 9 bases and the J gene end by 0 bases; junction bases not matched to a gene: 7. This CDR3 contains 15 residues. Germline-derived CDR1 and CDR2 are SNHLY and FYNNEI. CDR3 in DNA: TGTGCCAGTTCAAGGACTAGCGGGTTCTCCTACGAGCAGTACTTC. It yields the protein CASSRTSGFSYEQYF.

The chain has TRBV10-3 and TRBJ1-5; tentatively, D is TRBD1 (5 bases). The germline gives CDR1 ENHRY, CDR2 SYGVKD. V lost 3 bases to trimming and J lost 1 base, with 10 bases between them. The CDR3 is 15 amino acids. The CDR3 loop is CAISEREGSNQPQHF. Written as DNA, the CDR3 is TGTGCCATCAGTGAAAGAGAGGGGAGCAATCAGCCCCAGCATTTT.

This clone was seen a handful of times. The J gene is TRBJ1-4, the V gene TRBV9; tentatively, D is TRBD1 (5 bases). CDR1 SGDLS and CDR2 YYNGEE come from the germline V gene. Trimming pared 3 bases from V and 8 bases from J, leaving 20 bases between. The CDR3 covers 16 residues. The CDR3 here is CASSAHAGTLNEKLFF. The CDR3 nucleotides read TGTGCCAGCAGCGCCCATGCAGGGACCTTGAACGAAAAACTGTTTTTT.

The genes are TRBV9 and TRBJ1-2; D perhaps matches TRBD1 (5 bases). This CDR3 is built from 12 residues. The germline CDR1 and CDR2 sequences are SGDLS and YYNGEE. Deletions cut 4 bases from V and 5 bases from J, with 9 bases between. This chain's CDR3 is CASSHSGYGYTF. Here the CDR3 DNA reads TGTGCCAGCAGCCACTCAGGGTATGGCTACACCTTC.

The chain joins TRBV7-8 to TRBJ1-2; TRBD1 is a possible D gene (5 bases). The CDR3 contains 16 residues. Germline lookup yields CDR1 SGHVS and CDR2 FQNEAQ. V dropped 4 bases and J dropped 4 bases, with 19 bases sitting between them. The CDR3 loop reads CASSYGGSRVGYGYTF. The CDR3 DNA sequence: TGTGCCAGCAGCTACGGGGGATCTAGGGTGGGCTATGGCTACACCTTC.

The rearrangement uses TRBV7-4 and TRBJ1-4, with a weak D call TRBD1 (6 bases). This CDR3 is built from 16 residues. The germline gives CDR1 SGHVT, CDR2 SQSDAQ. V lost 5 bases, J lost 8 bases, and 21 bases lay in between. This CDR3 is CASSQTNRGSGEKLFF. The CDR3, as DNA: TGTGCCAGCAGCCAAACCAATAGGGGGTCCGGGGAAAAACTGTTTTTT.

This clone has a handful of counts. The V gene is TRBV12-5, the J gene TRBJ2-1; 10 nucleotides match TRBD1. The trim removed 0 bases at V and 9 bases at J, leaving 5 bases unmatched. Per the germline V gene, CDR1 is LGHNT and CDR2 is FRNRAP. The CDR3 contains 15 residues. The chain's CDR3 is CASGLVRQGATEQFF. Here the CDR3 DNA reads TGTGCTAGTGGTTTGGTACGACAGGGGGCAACTGAGCAGTTCTTC. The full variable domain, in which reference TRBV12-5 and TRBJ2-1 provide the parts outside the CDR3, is DARVTQTPRHKVTEMGQEVTMRCQPILGHNTVFWYRQTMMQGLELLAYFRNRAPLDDSGMPKDRFSAEMPDATLATLKIQPSEPRDSAVYFCASGLVRQGATEQFFGPGTRLTVL.

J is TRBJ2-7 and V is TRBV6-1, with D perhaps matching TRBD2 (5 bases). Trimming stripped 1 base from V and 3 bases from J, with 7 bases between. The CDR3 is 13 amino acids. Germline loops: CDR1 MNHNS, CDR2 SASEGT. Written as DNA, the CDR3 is TGTGCCAGCAGTGAAGAGCGGATCTACGAGCAGTACTTC. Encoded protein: CASSEERIYEQYF.

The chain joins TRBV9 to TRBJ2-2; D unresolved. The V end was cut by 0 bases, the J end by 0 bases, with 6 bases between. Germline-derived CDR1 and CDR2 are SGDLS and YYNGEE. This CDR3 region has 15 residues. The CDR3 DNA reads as TGTGCCAGCAGCGTAGTAGGGTCGAACACCGGGGAGCTGTTTTTT. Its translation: CASSVVGSNTGELFF. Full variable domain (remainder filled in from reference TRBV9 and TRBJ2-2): DSGVTQTPKHLITATGQRVTLRCSPRSGDLSVYWYQQSLDQGLQFLIQYYNGEERAKGNILERFSAQQFPDLHSELNLSSLELGDSALYFCASSVVGSNTGELFFGEGSRLTVL.

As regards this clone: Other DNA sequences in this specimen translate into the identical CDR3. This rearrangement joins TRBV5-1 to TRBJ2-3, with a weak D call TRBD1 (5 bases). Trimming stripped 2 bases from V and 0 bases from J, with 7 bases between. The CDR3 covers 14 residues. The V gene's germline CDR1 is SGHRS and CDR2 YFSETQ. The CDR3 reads CASSFSGSTDTQYF. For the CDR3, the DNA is TGCGCCAGCAGCTTTTCAGGGAGCACAGATACGCAGTATTTT.

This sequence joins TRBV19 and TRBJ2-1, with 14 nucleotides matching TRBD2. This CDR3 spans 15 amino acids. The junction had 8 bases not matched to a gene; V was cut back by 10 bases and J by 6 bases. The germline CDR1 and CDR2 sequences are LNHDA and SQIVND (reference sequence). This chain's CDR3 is CATSPGLAGANEQFF. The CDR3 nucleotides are TGTGCCACCTCCCCGGGACTAGCGGGAGCCAATGAGCAGTTCTTC.

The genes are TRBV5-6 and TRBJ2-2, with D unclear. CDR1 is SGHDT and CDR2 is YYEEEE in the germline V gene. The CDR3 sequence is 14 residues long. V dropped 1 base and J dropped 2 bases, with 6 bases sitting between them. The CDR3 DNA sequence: TGTGCCAGCAGCTTGTGGGGAAACACCGGGGAGCTGTTTTTT. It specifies CASSLWGNTGELFF.

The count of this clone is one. The CDR3 DNA follows: TGTGCCAGCTCACTAGGGGATGGCGGCTACACCTTC. Its protein product is CASSLGDGGYTF. The V and J genes are TRBV18 and TRBJ1-2; D possibly corresponds to TRBD1 (5 bases). CDR3 length equals 12 residues. The V and J ends lost 4 bases and 8 bases respectively, with 11 bases between them. Germline loops: CDR1 KGHSH, CDR2 LQKENI.

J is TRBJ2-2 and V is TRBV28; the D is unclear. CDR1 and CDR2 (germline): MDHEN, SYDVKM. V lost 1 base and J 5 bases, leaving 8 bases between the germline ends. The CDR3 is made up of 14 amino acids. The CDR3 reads CASSLSTQTGELFF. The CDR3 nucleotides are TGTGCCAGCAGTTTATCCACCCAGACCGGGGAGCTGTTTTTT.